The 21 T cell receptor beta chains listed next were all sequenced from one sample in a study of T cell repertoires and Cas9 in healthy adults. Profiled with immunoSEQ multiplex PCR; TCRdb holds only in-frame clones, not every one. The sample yields approximately 23,000 clones, 75% to 95% seen once. The source material was CD4+ effector T cells (CD127+, CD25-, CD137-, CD154-) from PBMCs; culture status not recorded. The receptors stem from a human donor in good health.

This clone was found once. V gene TRBV28 combines with J gene TRBJ2-1; D ambiguous. Per germline, CDR1 MDHEN and CDR2 SYDVKM. The CDR3 runs to 15 residues. V lost 5 bases, J lost 1 base, and 12 bases lay in between. The CDR3 nucleotides read TGTGCCAGCAGTGCAGCCCAACCTTCCTACAATGAGCAGTTCTTC. This encodes CASSAAQPSYNEQFF.

V usage is TRBV28 and J usage is TRBJ1-6, with TRBD1 identical over 10 bases. The CDR3 runs 14 residues. Trimming took 8 bases from V and 6 from J; bases not matched to a gene: 4. From germline, CDR1 is MDHEN and CDR2 SYDVKM. The CDR3 bases are TGTGCCAGCGACCGGGACAGGGGTAATTCACCCCTCCACTTT. Translation gives CASDRDRGNSPLHF.

The chain is built from TRBV5-1 and TRBJ1-1, with D hard to call. V was trimmed by 0 bases and J by 0 bases, leaving 12 bases between them. The CDR3 consists of 16 residues. Germline CDR1 reads SGHRS; CDR2 reads YFSETQ. The CDR3 spells CASSLGHEGMNTEAFF. The DNA of the CDR3 is TGCGCCAGCAGCTTGGGTCACGAAGGTATGAACACTGAAGCTTTCTTT.

The V gene is TRBV10-3, the J gene TRBJ2-1; 11 bases map to TRBD2. CDR3 length: 15 residues. Germline V CDR1 and CDR2: ENHRY, SYGVKD. J was trimmed by 6 bases and V by 3 bases; bases with no gene match: 4. CDR3 region: CAISDLGTSGNEQFF. The CDR3 nucleotides are TGTGCCATCAGTGATTTAGGGACTAGCGGCAATGAGCAGTTCTTC.

The rearrangement links TRBV29-1 to TRBJ1-1; weak D call: TRBD1 (5 bases). The V gene's germline CDR1 is SQVTM and CDR2 ANQGSEA. The V end lost 6 bases, the J end lost 0 bases, and 11 bases lay between the germline ends. This CDR3 region has 13 residues. This chain's CDR3 is CSVGVGMNTEAFF. As DNA, the CDR3 is TGCAGCGTGGGGGTGGGAATGAACACTGAAGCTTTCTTT.

There are a few counts of this clone. V gene TRBV5-1 combines with J gene TRBJ1-1, with D possibly TRBD1 on 6 matching bases. The V end was cut by 2 bases, the J end by 7 bases, with 21 bases between. The CDR3 covers 16 residues. The V gene's germline CDR1 is SGHRS and CDR2 YFSETQ. The DNA of the CDR3 is TGCGCCAGCAGCTTATGGGGGTATCAGAGGACAGATGAAGCTTTCTTT. Amino acids: CASSLWGYQRTDEAFF.

The rearrangement uses TRBV19 and TRBJ2-2; D gene uncertain. Germline loops: CDR1 LNHDA, CDR2 SQIVND (reference sequence). V lost 7 bases and J lost 6, with 12 bases in between. The CDR3 consists of 13 residues. CDR3 coding DNA: TGTGCCAGTAAAGTAGGGCGAGCCGGGGAGCTGTTTTTT. This codes for CASKVGRAGELFF.

The gene calls are TRBV5-4 and TRBJ1-3; possibly TRBD1 for D (5 bases). CDR3 length: 17 amino acids. The germline V gene encodes CDR1 SGHNT and CDR2 YYREEE (reference sequence). The ends were cut back, 4 bases at V and 3 bases at J, with 20 bases in the middle. CDR3 nucleotides: TGTGCCAGCAGCCCGCGGGGGGGATCGGTGGTTGGAAACACCATATATTTT. Translating it yields CASSPRGGSVVGNTIYF.

The chain is built from TRBV9 and TRBJ1-1; no reliable D call. Germline CDR1 SGDLS, CDR2 YYNGEE. The CDR3 consists of 15 residues. Trimming took off 0 bases at V and 1 base at J, with 10 bases between the two ends. This CDR3 reads CASSVDDGRNTEAFF. DNA for the CDR3: TGTGCCAGCAGCGTAGACGATGGGAGGAACACTGAAGCTTTCTTT.

The gene calls are TRBV28 and TRBJ1-2; a possible D gene is TRBD1 (5 bases). Germline-derived CDR1 and CDR2 are MDHEN and SYDVKM. V was cut by 6 bases and J by 4 bases, with 15 bases left in between. There are 14 residues in the CDR3. The CDR3 DNA sequence: TGTGCCAGCAGCCTCGACCGAGGGGTCTATGGCTACACCTTC. Its protein product is CASSLDRGVYGYTF.

The CDR3 spells CASRPRAGQEITDTQYF. In DNA, the CDR3 is TGTGCCAGCAGGCCTCGGGCAGGACAAGAAATCACAGATACGCAGTATTTT. The V call is TRBV11-2, the J call TRBJ2-3; possibly TRBD1 for D (5 bases). The germline V gene has CDR1 SGHAT and CDR2 FQNNGV. V was cut by 6 bases and J by 2 bases, with 21 bases left in between. The CDR3 length is 17 residues.

The rearrangement links TRBV2 to TRBJ1-1; D is undetermined. CDR3 size: 14 residues. Trimming cost V 4 bases and J 4 bases, with 13 bases left between them. The germline V gene encodes CDR1 SNHLY and CDR2 FYNNEI. CDR3 sequence reads: CASSGNPWGTEAFF. CDR3 DNA: TGTGCCAGCAGTGGAAATCCTTGGGGCACTGAAGCTTTCTTT. Full variable domain (rest looked up from reference TRBV2 and TRBJ1-1): EPEVTQTPSHQVTQMGQEVILRCVPISNHLYFYWYRQILGQKVEFLVSFYNNEISEKSEIFDDQFSVERPDGSNFTLKIRSTKLEDSAMYFCASSGNPWGTEAFFGQGTRLTVV.

In this sample, this clone turned up once. The V gene is TRBV5-1, the J gene TRBJ1-1; D uncertain. This CDR3 is 13 amino acids long. V lost 2 bases, J lost 0 bases, and 5 bases lay in between. Germline loops: CDR1 SGHRS, CDR2 YFSETQ. In nucleotides, the CDR3 is TGCGCCAGCAGCTTAGAGATGAACACTGAAGCTTTCTTT. Translated: CASSLEMNTEAFF. Using reference TRBV5-1 and TRBJ1-1 for the parts outside the CDR3, the full variable domain is KAGVTQTPRYLIKTRGQQVTLSCSPISGHRSVSWYQQTPGQGLQFLFEYFSETQRNKGNFPGRFSGRQFSNSRSEMNVSTLELGDSALYLCASSLEMNTEAFFGQGTRLTVV.

The gene calls are TRBV18 and TRBJ2-3; unclear D gene. The CDR3 has 13 amino acids. CDR1 and CDR2 (germline): KGHSH, LQKENI. Trimming took off 2 bases at V and 4 bases at J, with 7 bases between the two ends. The CDR3 sequence is CASSPTWADTQYF. The CDR3, as DNA: TGTGCCAGCTCACCAACCTGGGCAGATACGCAGTATTTT.

The chain joins TRBV6-5 to TRBJ1-1; weak D call: TRBD1 (6 bases). The CDR3 totals 13 residues. The V gene's germline CDR1 is MNHEY and CDR2 SVGAGI. Trimming pared 5 bases from V and 5 bases from J, leaving 12 bases between. The chain's CDR3 is CASSTQGWTEAFF. Written as DNA, the CDR3 is TGTGCCAGCAGTACGCAGGGGTGGACTGAAGCTTTCTTT.

In this sample, this clone turned up once. The J gene is TRBJ1-2, the V gene TRBV7-9; TRBD1 matches 7 bases. This CDR3 region has 15 residues. Germline CDR1 is SEHNR and CDR2 is FQNEAQ (reference sequence). V shed 5 bases and J 2 bases; nucleotides not matched to a gene: 8. The chain's CDR3 is CASSARTGLNYGYTF. CDR3 bases: TGTGCCAGCAGCGCCCGGACAGGCTTAAACTATGGCTACACCTTC. Full variable domain (rest looked up from reference TRBV7-9 and TRBJ1-2): DTGVSQNPRHKITKRGQNVTFRCDPISEHNRLYWYRQTLGQGPEFLTYFQNEAQLEKSRLLSDRFSAERPKGSFSTLEIQRTEQGDSAMYLCASSARTGLNYGYTFGSGTRLTVV.

The V call is TRBV11-3, the J call TRBJ2-7; a possible D gene is TRBD2 (6 bases). The germline V gene has CDR1 SGHNT and CDR2 YENEEA. The CDR3 contains 14 residues. Trimming took off 4 bases at V and 0 bases at J, with 10 bases between the two ends. In nucleotides, the CDR3 is TGTGCCAGCAGCTCCCGGAGGGACTCCTACGAGCAGTACTTC. Its translation: CASSSRRDSYEQYF.

The genes are TRBV19 and TRBJ1-2, with D possibly matching TRBD1 (5 bases). Germline CDR1 LNHDA, CDR2 SQIVND (reference sequence). With 0 bases removed from V and 7 bases from J, the gap between germline ends came to 15 bases. The CDR3 extends over 15 amino acids. CDR3 in amino acids: CASSIDFREPFGYTF. CDR3 coding DNA: TGTGCCAGTAGTATAGATTTCAGGGAACCTTTTGGCTACACCTTC. Full variable domain (remainder filled in from reference TRBV19 and TRBJ1-2): DGGITQSPKYLFRKEGQNVTLSCEQNLNHDAMYWYRQDPGQGLRLIYYSQIVNDFQKGDIAEGYSVSREKKESFPLTVTSAQKNPTAFYLCASSIDFREPFGYTFGSGTRLTVV.

V is TRBV5-1 and J is TRBJ1-4; TRBD1 aligns across 7 bases. Germline-derived CDR1 and CDR2 are SGHRS and YFSETQ. This CDR3 spans 14 amino acids. J lost 5 bases, V lost 3 bases, and 4 bases had no gene match. The CDR3 nucleotides are TGCGCCAGCAGCTCAGGGGGACCCAATGAAAAACTGTTTTTT. This gives the protein CASSSGGPNEKLFF.

CDR3 DNA sequence: TGTGCCAGCATCCAACTGGGGACGGAATATGGCTACACCTTC. Its translation is CASIQLGTEYGYTF. The V gene is TRBV6-5, the J gene TRBJ1-2; D is possibly TRBD1 (5 bases). The CDR3 runs 14 residues. Germline-derived CDR1 and CDR2 are MNHEY and SVGAGI. V lost 7 bases to trimming and J lost 5 bases, with 17 bases between them.

The rearrangement uses TRBV10-1 and TRBJ2-7; no clear D gene. V lost 0 bases and J 0 bases, leaving 15 bases between the germline ends. CDR1 and CDR2 from the germline V gene are WNHNN and SYGVQD (reference sequence). This CDR3 contains 17 residues. CDR3 DNA: TGCGCCAGCAGTGAGTCGGGCCGGCGAGTGAGCTCCTACGAGCAGTACTTC. It is translated as CASSESGRRVSSYEQYF.